Below, 23 T cell receptor beta chains from the same sample are listed, as sequenced in a study of brain T cells in children with intractable seizures. Measured with immunoSEQ multiplex PCR; TCRdb has only the in-frame clones, and not every one. The data show fewer than 150,000 clones, around 94% seen once. This material consisted of peripheral blood, taken at surgery. The receptors stem from a boy under two years old with hemimegalencephaly and intractable seizures.

The chain joins TRBV6-6 to TRBJ1-3; D possibly corresponds to TRBD1 (5 bases). V was shortened by 5 bases and J by 0 bases, with 11 bases between the two germline ends. Germline-derived CDR1 and CDR2 are MNHNY and SVGAGI (reference sequence). The CDR3 loop spans 15 amino acids. The CDR3, as DNA: TGTGCCAGCAGTAGAGACACAGGCTCTGGAAACACCATATATTTT. Its protein product is CASSRDTGSGNTIYF.

The V call is TRBV15, the J call TRBJ1-3; maybe TRBD1 (6 bases). V gave up 0 bases and J gave up 4 bases, with 10 bases separating them. The CDR3 has 15 amino acids. Germline lookup yields CDR1 LNHNV and CDR2 YYDKDF (reference sequence). CDR3 loop: CATSRDRGDGNTIYF. The CDR3 nucleotides are TGTGCCACCAGCAGAGACAGGGGAGACGGAAACACCATATATTTT.

The sample holds one count of this clone. This chain links TRBV29-1 with TRBJ2-7; 7 bases map to TRBD1. CDR1 is SQVTM and CDR2 is ANQGSEA in the germline V gene. After removal of 7 bases from V and 3 bases from J, the junction contained 12 bases not matched to a gene. The CDR3 is 14 residues long. The CDR3, as DNA: TGCAGCGCACGAGGACAGGTTCCCTTCTACGAGCAGTACTTC. Residues: CSARGQVPFYEQYF.

This clone was recorded once. The gene calls are TRBV18 and TRBJ2-7; 14 nucleotides agree with TRBD2. This CDR3 spans 15 amino acids. Looked up from germline, CDR1 is KGHSH and CDR2 is LQKENI. The V and J ends lost 3 bases and 7 bases, in that order; junction bases with no gene match: 5. The CDR3 DNA follows: TGTGCCAGCTCACCGGGACTAGCGGGAGTAAGTGAGCAGTACTTC. Its translation is CASSPGLAGVSEQYF.

This chain joins TRBV4-1 and TRBJ2-7; D is perhaps TRBD2 (5 bases). Germline V lookup: CDR1 MGHRA, CDR2 YSYEKL. V lost 1 base, J lost 2 bases, and 12 bases lay in between. There are 15 residues in the CDR3. Written as DNA, the CDR3 is TGCGCCAGCAGCCAAGCCGAGGGCAGGACCTACGAGCAGTACTTC. Residues: CASSQAEGRTYEQYF.

This clone was observed a few times. The CDR3 region has the DNA TGTGCCAGCGCAGGGAGCCAGCCCCAGCATTTT. Its protein product is CASAGSQPQHF. The V gene is TRBV2, the J gene TRBJ1-5, with D perhaps TRBD1 (5 bases). The CDR3 is 11 amino acids. Germline assignment: CDR1 SNHLY and CDR2 FYNNEI. V was trimmed by 8 bases and J by 7 bases, leaving 9 bases between them.

In its sample, this clone was seen once. This sequence joins TRBV3-1 (or the pseudogene TRBV3-2) and TRBJ2-7; TRBD1 agrees at 7 bases. CDR3 length: 15 amino acids. The J segment lost 4 bases and the V segment lost 0 bases, leaving 6 bases of the junction unmatched. In germline, CDR1 is LGHDT, CDR2 YNNKEL (reference sequence). CDR3 sequence (DNA): TGTGCCAGCAGCCAAGAGCTAGGGGGCAGGTACGAGCAGTACTTC. Protein product: CASSQELGGRYEQYF.

The CDR3, as DNA: TGCGCCAGCAGCCAAAGATCCCCAACGTACGAGCAGTACTTC. Its protein is CASSQRSPTYEQYF. The V gene is TRBV4-1, the J gene TRBJ2-7; D not resolved. The CDR3 consists of 14 residues. Germline V gene sequence: CDR1 MGHRA, CDR2 YSYEKL. V lost 2 bases and J lost 4, with 12 bases in between.

Details on this clone: The limits of the CDR3 on the DNA are not certain, so only TCRdb's listed CDR3 is given. The chain couples TRBV28 to TRBJ1-2. The CDR3 adds up to 14 amino acids, both ends counted. The germline V gene encodes CDR1 MDHEN and CDR2 SYDVKM. The CDR3 region is CASSSSGTGYGYTF.

This sequence joins TRBV10-3 and TRBJ2-3, with a possible D match to TRBD2 (6 bases). Germline CDR1 is ENHRY and CDR2 is SYGVKD. V was shortened by 3 bases and J by 2 bases, with 15 bases between the two germline ends. The CDR3 totals 16 residues. The CDR3 here is CAISDPRRGYTDTQYF. The CDR3 DNA follows: TGTGCCATCAGTGACCCCCGGCGGGGTTACACAGATACGCAGTATTTT.

This chain connects TRBV28 to TRBJ2-1; 16 nucleotides line up with TRBD2. Germline CDR1 MDHEN, CDR2 SYDVKM. Germline trimming cut 8 bases from V and 9 bases from J; bases unmatched to any gene: 1. CDR3 length: 13 amino acids. CDR3: CASGTSGRAEQFF. The CDR3 nucleotides read TGTGCCAGCGGGACTAGCGGGAGGGCTGAGCAGTTCTTC.

V gene TRBV28 combines with J gene TRBJ2-5, with TRBD2 identical over 15 bases. CDR1 and CDR2 (germline): MDHEN, SYDVKM. There are 16 residues in the CDR3. J was trimmed by 5 bases and V by 5 bases; bases with no gene match: 6. The CDR3, as DNA: TGTGCCAGCAGTCTGGGACTAGCGGGAGGTTGGGAGACCCAGTACTTC. It is translated as CASSLGLAGGWETQYF.

The chain couples TRBV5-1 to TRBJ1-1; unclear D gene. This CDR3 has 11 amino acids. V shed 0 bases and J shed 8 bases, with 5 bases lying between them. The germline CDR1 and CDR2 sequences are SGHRS and YFSETQ. CDR3 sequence: CASSLEREAFF. CDR3 bases: TGCGCCAGCAGCTTGGAACGGGAAGCTTTCTTT.

The chain links TRBV4-1 to TRBJ1-2; weak D call: TRBD1 (5 bases). CDR1 is MGHRA, CDR2 YSYEKL, per germline. The V end was cut by 6 bases, the J end by 6 bases, with 23 bases between. This CDR3 comprises 16 residues. For the CDR3, the DNA is TGCGCCAGCAGTCTACGCGGTACCGGCAGGGAGGATGGCTACACCTTC. Amino acid sequence: CASSLRGTGREDGYTF.

The J gene is TRBJ2-7, the V gene TRBV7-2; tentative D call: TRBD1 (6 bases). CDR3 size: 15 residues. Trimming took 5 bases from V and 9 from J, leaving 23 bases between them. The germline V gene encodes CDR1 SGHTA and CDR2 FQGNSA. Here the CDR3 DNA reads TGTGCCAGCAGCAACAGACAGGCCTTTAGTGTCGGGCAGTACTTC. Encoded protein: CASSNRQAFSVGQYF. Variable domain in full (rest from reference TRBV7-2 and TRBJ2-7): GAGVSQSPSNKVTEKGKDVELRCDPISGHTALYWYRQSLGQGLEFLIYFQGNSAPDKSGLPSDRFSAERTGGSVSTLTIQRTQQEDSAVYLCASSNRQAFSVGQYFGPGTRLTVT.

The chain has TRBV19 and TRBJ2-7; 10 nucleotides line up with TRBD2. Germline CDR1 LNHDA, CDR2 SQIVND (reference sequence). J was trimmed by 0 bases and V by 3 bases; bases with no gene match: 2. The CDR3 is made up of 15 amino acids. CDR3 nucleotides: TGTGCCAGTAGTATTCGGACTAGCGGCTCCTACGAGCAGTACTTC. Its protein product is CASSIRTSGSYEQYF. The variable domain in full, completed from reference TRBV19 and TRBJ2-7, reads DGGITQSPKYLFRKEGQNVTLSCEQNLNHDAMYWYRQDPGQGLRLIYYSQIVNDFQKGDIAEGYSVSREKKESFPLTVTSAQKNPTAFYLCASSIRTSGSYEQYFGPGTRLTVT.

This clone was observed a single time. The rearrangement uses TRBV6-5 and TRBJ2-7, with D hard to call. This CDR3 spans 10 amino acids. V lost 5 bases, J lost 4 bases, and 3 bases lay in between. Germline CDR1 MNHEY, CDR2 SVGAGI. CDR3 DNA: TGTGCCAGCAGTCTGTACGAGCAGTACTTC. As protein: CASSLYEQYF.

The chain links TRBV18 to TRBJ1-2, with TRBD1 matching over 7 bases. CDR3 length equals 14 residues. Germline values: CDR1 KGHSH, CDR2 LQKENI. The V and J ends lost 2 bases and 2 bases, in that order; junction bases with no gene match: 2. CDR3 nucleotides: TGTGCCAGCTCACCAAAGACAGGGAACTATGGCTACACCTTC. Protein product: CASSPKTGNYGYTF. Complete variable domain (other parts from reference TRBV18 and TRBJ1-2): NAGVMQNPRHLVRRRGQEARLRCSPMKGHSHVYWYRQLPEEGLKFMVYLQKENIIDESGMPKERFSAEFPKEGPSILRIQQVVRGDSAAYFCASSPKTGNYGYTFGSGTRLTVV.

The rearrangement uses TRBV11-3 and TRBJ2-1, with a weak D call TRBD1 (7 bases). Trimming stripped 4 bases from V and 9 bases from J, with 16 bases between. The germline CDR1 and CDR2 sequences are SGHNT and YENEEA. The CDR3 extends over 14 amino acids. The CDR3 is CASSSEEQGGEQFF. The DNA for the CDR3 is TGTGCCAGCAGCTCAGAGGAGCAGGGGGGTGAGCAGTTCTTC.

The count of this clone is one. The gene calls are TRBV4-3 and TRBJ2-4; no firm D call. The CDR3 loop spans 16 amino acids. Germline lookup yields CDR1 LGHNA and CDR2 YSLEER. Trimming removed 4 bases from V and 0 bases from J, with 13 bases in between. CDR3 sequence reads: CASSRDAYLAKNIQYF. The DNA for the CDR3 is TGCGCCAGCAGCCGGGATGCGTACCTAGCCAAAAACATTCAGTACTTC.

The chain uses TRBV6-5 and TRBJ2-2; no reliable D call. CDR1 is MNHEY and CDR2 is SVGAGI in the germline V gene. V lost 5 bases to trimming and J lost 0 bases, with 10 bases between them. The CDR3 totals 15 residues. This CDR3 reads CASSTIETNTGELFF. For the CDR3, the DNA is TGTGCCAGCAGTACGATCGAGACGAACACCGGGGAGCTGTTTTTT.

The CDR3 region is CASSPRLTGSREKLFF. In DNA, the CDR3 is TGTGCCAGTAGTCCCCGTTTGACAGGGTCGAGGGAAAAACTGTTTTTT. The chain has TRBV19 and TRBJ1-4; 7 bases are a match to TRBD1. The V segment lost 5 bases and the J segment 8 bases; nucleotides outside the gene matches: 14. The V gene's germline CDR1 is LNHDA and CDR2 SQIVND (reference sequence). The CDR3 is 16 amino acids.

The CDR3 sequence: CASSLDTGELFF. The CDR3 coding sequence is TGCGCCAGCAGCTTGGACACCGGGGAGCTGTTTTTT. The V and J genes are TRBV5-1 and TRBJ2-2; D unclear. The CDR3 runs to 12 residues. Germline loops: CDR1 SGHRS, CDR2 YFSETQ. The V and J ends lost 0 bases and 3 bases respectively, with 0 bases between them.